This TCR beta chain was profiled in a study of T cell changes during pregnancy in multiple sclerosis. The CDR3 sequence is 15 residues long. Germline loops: CDR1 WSHSY, CDR2 SAAADI. The V gene end was trimmed by 4 bases and the J gene end by 1 base; junction bases not matched to a gene: 7. Sequenced by immunoSEQ multiplex PCR; TCRdb stores in-frame clones only, minus some. The sample contains about 64,000 clones, over 85% of which appear only once. The receptor was isolated from a female donor with multiple sclerosis, enrolled in a pregnancy study. This specimen was peripheral blood, taken in the second trimester of pregnancy. The chain is built from TRBV10-2 and TRBJ2-7, with 7 bases fitting TRBD2. DNA for the CDR3: TGCGCCAGCAGTGGTGGGCTAGCGGTTTCCTACGAGCAGTACTTC. This sequence encodes CASSGGLAVSYEQYF.